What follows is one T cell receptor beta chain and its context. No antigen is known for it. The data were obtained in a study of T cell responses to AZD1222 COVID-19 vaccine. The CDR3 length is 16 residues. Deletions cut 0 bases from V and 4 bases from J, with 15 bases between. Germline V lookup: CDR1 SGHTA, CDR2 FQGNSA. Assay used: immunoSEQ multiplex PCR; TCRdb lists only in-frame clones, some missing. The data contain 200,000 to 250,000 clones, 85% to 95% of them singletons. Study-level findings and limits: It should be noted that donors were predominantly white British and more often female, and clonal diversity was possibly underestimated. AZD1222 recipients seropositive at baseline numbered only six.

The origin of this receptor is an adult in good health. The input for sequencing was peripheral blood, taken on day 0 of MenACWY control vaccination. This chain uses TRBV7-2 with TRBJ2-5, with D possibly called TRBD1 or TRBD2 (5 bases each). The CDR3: CASSLATGPSGETQYF. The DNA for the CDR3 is TGTGCCAGCAGCTTAGCTACAGGACCGAGCGGAGAGACCCAGTACTTC. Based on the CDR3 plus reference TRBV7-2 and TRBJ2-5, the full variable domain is GAGVSQSPSNKVTEKGKDVELRCDPISGHTALYWYRQSLGQGLEFLIYFQGNSAPDKSGLPSDRFSAERTGGSVSTLTIQRTQQEDSAVYLCASSLATGPSGETQYFGPGTRLLVL.